The next 19 T cell receptor beta chains were all read from a single sample in a study of T-cell reconstitution after alpha-beta-depleted transplantation in children. Unique molecular identifiers were incorporated when the TCRbeta library was constructed. TCRdb re-called the PCR reads with MiXCR, one entry per CDR3 protein. The sample holds roughly 420,000 distinct CDR3 sequences; 15% to 20% are singletons and the top ten take under 30%. This material consisted of PBMCs, mostly from graft donor cells, taken 360 days after TCRalphabeta/CD19-depleted stem cell transplant. The receptors were gathered from a boy younger than two who had a stem cell transplant for Wiskott-Aldrich syndrome, so the T cells may come from the graft donor.

The sample holds a few counts of this clonotype. This chain connects TRBV5-1 to TRBJ1-1; 12 bases map to TRBD1. Germline CDR1 is SGHRS and CDR2 is YFSETQ. The V segment lost 0 bases and the J segment 11 bases; nucleotides outside the gene matches: 8. The CDR3 totals 15 residues. CDR3 sequence reads: CASSLASGQGAGAFF. CDR3 DNA: TGCGCCAGCAGCTTGGCGTCGGGACAGGGGGCAGGTGCTTTCTTT.

This clonotype was detected only a few times. V is TRBV4-1 and J is TRBJ2-2, with unresolved D. V was pared by 1 base and J by 1 base, with 7 bases between. CDR3 length: 15 residues. CDR1 and CDR2 from the germline V gene are MGHRA and YSYEKL. The CDR3 is CASSQVTWNTGELFF. CDR3 coding DNA: TGCGCCAGCAGCCAAGTCACCTGGAACACCGGGGAGCTGTTTTTT.

This clonotype was recorded a few times. This chain uses TRBV20-1 with TRBJ2-1; D uncertain. Trimming removed 6 bases from V and 0 bases from J, with 3 bases in between. The CDR3 contains 11 residues. Germline V CDR1 and CDR2: DFQATT, SNEGSKA (reference sequence). For the CDR3, the DNA is TGCAGTGCGGACTCCTACAATGAGCAGTTCTTC. The encoded protein is CSADSYNEQFF.

The V gene is TRBV2, the J gene TRBJ2-3; either TRBD1 or TRBD2 may supply D (5 bases each). Germline CDR1 is SNHLY and CDR2 is FYNNEI. V was trimmed by 10 bases and J by 1 base, leaving 15 bases between them. CDR3 size: 14 residues. CDR3 in DNA: TGTGCCACCATTCGGGACGGCCGCACAGATACGCAGTATTTT. It yields the protein CATIRDGRTDTQYF.

This clonotype was detected ten times or more. V gene TRBV12-3 or TRBV12-4 combines with J gene TRBJ2-1, with no clear D. V lost 0 bases and J lost 0, with 6 bases in between. This CDR3 contains 15 residues. The CDR3 spells CASSLAQSSYNEQFF. The CDR3 DNA sequence: TGTGCCAGCAGTTTAGCACAGAGCTCCTACAATGAGCAGTTCTTC.

This clonotype has only a few counts. The V call is TRBV10-3, the J call TRBJ1-2; D remains unclear. Looked up from germline, CDR1 is ENHRY and CDR2 is SYGVKD. The CDR3 consists of 15 residues. V dropped 6 bases and J dropped 3 bases, with 17 bases sitting between them. CDR3 sequence: CAIRSEAGVYYGYTF. CDR3 nucleotide sequence: TGTGCCATCAGGAGTGAAGCTGGTGTCTACTATGGCTACACCTTC.

The V gene is TRBV7-2, the J gene TRBJ2-3, with TRBD1 as a possible D gene (5 bases). CDR1 is SGHTA and CDR2 is FQGNSA in the germline V gene. The CDR3 runs to 16 residues. V was clipped by 5 bases and J by 0 bases, with 15 bases between them. Here the CDR3 reads CASSRRQKVSTDTQYF. As DNA, the CDR3 is TGTGCCAGCAGCCGTAGACAGAAGGTTAGCACAGATACGCAGTATTTT.

The chain uses TRBV10-3 and TRBJ2-7, with unresolved D. The CDR3 consists of 15 residues. The germline gives CDR1 ENHRY, CDR2 SYGVKD. V was trimmed by 6 bases and J by 7 bases, leaving 22 bases between them. CDR3 nucleotides: TGTGCCATCAGCGCGAAGTGGGCCCAGCTACGAGAGCAGTACTTC. This translates into CAISAKWAQLREQYF.

This clonotype has just a few counts. This chain uses TRBV25-1 with TRBJ2-7; D perhaps matches TRBD2 (6 bases). The CDR3 totals 15 residues. Germline CDR1 reads MGHDK; CDR2 reads SYGVNS. V was clipped by 1 base and J by 5 bases, with 15 bases between them. The CDR3, as DNA: TGTGCCAGCAGTGAATTATGGAGGGGTAGCGACGAGCAGTACTTC. It yields the protein CASSELWRGSDEQYF.

J is TRBJ2-2 and V is TRBV12-3 or TRBV12-4; D not certain. CDR3 length equals 17 residues. The V and J ends lost 8 bases and 0 bases respectively, with 19 bases between them. The CDR3 DNA reads as TGTGCCAGCCGACCTGGGTGGAAGAACGCGAACACCGGGGAGCTGTTTTTT. Its protein product is CASRPGWKNANTGELFF.

This rearrangement joins TRBV4-2 to TRBJ2-7; 12 bases align to TRBD2. There are 20 residues in the CDR3. V shed 0 bases, J shed 2 bases, and the junction held 14 bases outside the gene matches. Germline values: CDR1 LGHNA, CDR2 YNFKEQ. The CDR3 here is CASSQELAGGFSFLAYEQYF. The CDR3, as DNA: TGTGCCAGCAGCCAAGAACTAGCGGGGGGATTTAGTTTCCTCGCCTACGAGCAGTACTTC.

This clonotype occurred a few times. V and J are TRBV14 and TRBJ2-3; D remains unclear. Germline CDR1 is SGHDN and CDR2 is FVKESK. Trimming left V 3 bases short and J 1 base short, with 8 bases between. The CDR3 extends over 14 amino acids. The CDR3 is CASSQFIGTDTQYF. CDR3 nucleotides: TGTGCCAGCAGCCAGTTCATTGGCACAGATACGCAGTATTTT.

The chain employs TRBV29-1 and TRBJ1-1; 8 bases map to TRBD1. The V gene end was trimmed by 6 bases and the J gene end by 6 bases; junction bases not matched to a gene: 6. The CDR3 spans 12 residues. Germline V gives CDR1 SQVTM, CDR2 ANQGSEA. Written as DNA, the CDR3 is TGCAGCGTCCCTCAGGGGGCCGCTGAAGCTTTCTTT. Its protein is CSVPQGAAEAFF.

On this clonotype itself: A read error may account for a junction end that differs from germline. The chain joins TRBV12-3 or TRBV12-4 to TRBJ2-1; 7 positions agree with TRBD2. The CDR3 is made up of 17 amino acids. CDR3: CASSLETSSTGYNEKFF. CDR3 coding DNA: TGTGCCAGCAGTTTAGAGACTAGCAGCACAGGCTACAATGAGAAGTTCTTC.

This clonotype was observed a few times. The chain is built from TRBV10-2 and TRBJ2-3; the match to TRBD1 covers 10 bases. This CDR3 is 16 amino acids long. The germline V gene encodes CDR1 WSHSY and CDR2 SAAADI. The ends lost 5 bases at V and 4 bases at J; junction bases unmatched: 9. The CDR3: CASSLSGTGVPDTQYF. The CDR3 DNA is TGCGCCAGCAGTTTATCCGGGACAGGGGTTCCAGATACGCAGTATTTT.

The chain joins TRBV2 to TRBJ2-1; D ambiguous. This CDR3 has 14 amino acids. Germline V lookup: CDR1 SNHLY, CDR2 FYNNEI. Deletions cut 7 bases from V and 2 bases from J, with 12 bases between. The CDR3 reads CASTPTATYNEQFF. Here the CDR3 DNA reads TGTGCCAGCACCCCTACGGCCACCTACAATGAGCAGTTCTTC.

This clonotype was seen a few times. This sequence joins TRBV24-1 and TRBJ2-1; 8 positions match TRBD2. V trimming: 4 bases; J trimming: 8 bases; junction bases outside the gene matches: 3. CDR1 is KGHDR, CDR2 SFDVKD, per germline. The CDR3 spans 13 residues. The CDR3 loop reads CATSDGRAYEQFF. In DNA form, the CDR3 reads TGTGCCACCAGTGACGGGAGGGCCTATGAGCAGTTCTTC.

The V call is TRBV24-1, the J call TRBJ2-3; the match to TRBD1 covers 9 bases. Trimming cost V 3 bases and J 2 bases; bases outside gene matches: 8. From germline, CDR1 is KGHDR and CDR2 SFDVKD. The CDR3 has 17 residues. The CDR3, as DNA: TGTGCCACCAGTGATCCCCGGGACAGGGCACCCACAGATACGCAGTATTTT. Protein sequence: CATSDPRDRAPTDTQYF.

V usage is TRBV10-3 and J usage is TRBJ2-1; D is unresolved. The germline CDR1 and CDR2 sequences are ENHRY and SYGVKD. CDR3 length equals 14 residues. Trimming left V 0 bases short and J 9 bases short, with 12 bases between. The CDR3 sequence: CAISESGPVPEQFF. Written as DNA, the CDR3 is TGTGCCATCAGTGAGTCGGGCCCAGTCCCTGAGCAGTTCTTC.